The TCR beta chain under discussion was sequenced for a study of T cell responses to AZD1222 COVID-19 vaccine. The method was immunoSEQ multiplex PCR; TCRdb's version includes in-frame clones alone and lacks a portion of them. This sample yields around 200,000 clones, of which approximately 93% are seen a single time; 3.9% belongs to the top ten. As concerns this clone: No antigen is known for it.

The germline V gene has CDR1 KGHDR and CDR2 SFDVKD. The CDR3 covers 12 residues. Trimming left V 3 bases short and J 11 bases short, with 11 bases between. Study conclusions and caveats: Unmutated variant regions are reportedly targeted by nearly half of spike-specific TCRs. The study identified only six AZD1222 recipients as seropositive at baseline. Spike-specific TCR repertoires showed rising breadth and depth after two AZD1222 doses.

Sequencing used peripheral blood, obtained on day 0 of AZD1222 vaccination. The chain couples TRBV24-1 to TRBJ2-3; D is ambiguous. This sequence originates from an adult in good health. CDR3 in amino acids: CATSDRDEGQYF. CDR3 nucleotide sequence: TGTGCCACCAGTGATAGGGATGAAGGGCAGTATTTT.